This TCR beta chain stems from a study of cytomegalovirus exposure and HLA in healthy donors. Study in general: The use of the same platform for the 110 or so validation repertoires and the roughly 630 first-cohort repertoires was reported by a later analysis. Overall study findings and caveats: Most TCR sequences showed up rarely, but some public TCRs showed up in many donors. Investigators reported 150 to 200 TCR beta chains as tied to cytomegalovirus.

Some clones are missing from TCRdb's copy, which holds only in-frame ones; the method was immunoSEQ multiplex PCR. The profile shows approximately 170,000 clones, roughly 85% of them singletons. Among the 120 subjects of the validation cohort, separate from the roughly 600-subject first cohort, were the donors. On this clone: Its antigen is still unknown.

This CDR3 contains 15 residues. The germline CDR1 and CDR2 sequences are SGHRS and YFSETQ. Trimming stripped 4 bases from V and 4 bases from J, with 16 bases between. This chain uses TRBV5-1 with TRBJ2-3; TRBD1 is a possible D gene (6 bases). This clonotype originated in a man aged 18-30 years in good health and CMV-seropositive. Material for sequencing was PBMCs. CDR3 in DNA: TGCGCCAGCAGCCCCGAAACAGGGAGATCAGATACGCAGTATTTT. This gives the protein CASSPETGRSDTQYF.